This is a list of T cell receptor beta chains from one sample in a study of cytomegalovirus exposure and HLA in healthy donors. Assay used: immunoSEQ multiplex PCR; TCRdb lists only in-frame clones, some missing. Of 55,000 to 70,000 clones in the sample, around 89% were seen once. The sequenced sample consisted of PBMCs. The receptors here all came from a woman younger than 30 in good health and CMV-seronegative. Both conserved end residues are trimmed from each CDR3.

v_call cdr3_aa
TRBV15 ATSVVLADTQY
TRBV7-3 ASSHEGRGELF
TRBV18 ASSPLDSTDTQY
TRBV29-1 SVLQNSGNTIY
TRBV27 ASTSSGTGFEKLF
TRBV27 ASSLNGYEQY
TRBV4-3 ASSQDLSGGKETQY
TRBV7-9 ASSPAGGGLETQY
TRBV19 ASSIVHQINQPQH
TRBV7-9 ASSLTSGGGETQY
TRBV6-1 ASSERSGGGSTDTQY
TRBV2 ASSVGQRGTGELF
TRBV1 TSSPSSGSTDTQY
TRBV6-1 ASSEALATIQF
TRBV7-3 ASSLNPRSEAF
TRBV9 ASSVGSSGGAVGQETQY
TRBV5-1 ASSFRQGGETQY
TRBV7-6 ASSLGQGNEKLF
TRBV25-1 ASSETGGLYGYT
TRBV11-2 ASSSGQARQPQH
TRBV11-1 ASSAPGLVGGTQY
TRBV2 ASSQGSSGNTIY
TRBV11-2 ASSTHTYAEDTGELF
TRBV7-3 ASSLIGLTGGTEEQF
TRBV19 ASSIGGQGADEQY
TRBV5-8 ASSLERLRVSINQPQH
TRBV27 ASSSLAGARTDTQY
TRBV30 AWRPGTGSSNQPQH
TRBV5-1 ASSLRGGAETQY
TRBV4-2 ASSQDAARTGKTDTQY
TRBV10-3 ANGQGYNSPLH
TRBV6-1 ASSVQQGAGEKLF
TRBV18 ASSPSAGDRGLGEQY
TRBV28 ASSQWVETNYGYT
TRBV5-1 ASRNRQNYGYT
TRBV19 ASSRRTGDGYGYT
TRBV12-5 ASGLNGRGDTQY
TRBV28 ASSLSAGGVGTEAF
TRBV7-3 ASSLDREHGYT
TRBV2 ASSLRSRTGVSNQPQH
TRBV5-6 ASSFEGSEQY
TRBV5-4 ASSVQGDPGEKLF
TRBV27 ASSTQRGQVLYGYT
TRBV7-9 ASNTGFTGELF
TRBV7-2 ASSLLRGGTGELF
TRBV27 ASSQGHGYT
TRBV11-3 ASSLTSGGPYAGRELF
TRBV4-2 ASSRQDRALGANVLT
TRBV28 ASTSWKETQY
TRBV5-4 ASSKGLAGVTETQY